Below are 24 T cell receptor beta chains sequenced from a single sample in a study of blood T cells in healthy people across ages (dated by TCRdb to between 2014 and 2017). The library was generated by 5' RACE. Sequenced on an Illumina HiSeq 2500. A second PCR of 7 to 11 cycles was performed with a sample-barcoded 5' primer and a J-beta primer mix. TCRdb ran its own pipeline on the public reads, namely fastp trimming at Q25 and MiXCR clone calling, and kept in-frame beta chains. Each entry merges the rows of one CDR3 protein and shows their most common DNA and genes. This sample holds fewer than 900,000 distinct CDR3 sequences; roughly 40% were observed only once. Over 10% of the sample belongs to the ten largest clones. Sequencing was done on a sample of blood. Receptor source: a young man in good health.

The genes are TRBV30 and TRBJ1-1; tentative D call: TRBD1 (6 bases). V lost 5 bases and J 8 bases, leaving 18 bases between the germline ends. The length of the CDR3 is 13 residues. Germline V gene lookup returns CDR1 GTSNPN and CDR2 SVGIG (reference sequence). The CDR3 DNA reads as TGTGCCTGGGATCCGGAACAGGGCAACGAAGCTTTCTTT. This codes for CAWDPEQGNEAFF.

This clonotype was observed at least ten times. The chain links TRBV4-3 to TRBJ2-3; tentative D call: TRBD1 (10 bases). The V and J ends lost 4 bases and 4 bases respectively, with 27 bases between them. Germline values: CDR1 LGHNA, CDR2 YSLEER. The length of the CDR3 is 19 residues. This CDR3 reads CASSPGQGKGAGGSDTQYF. The CDR3 DNA follows: TGCGCCAGCAGCCCGGGACAGGGGAAAGGTGCGGGGGGGTCAGATACGCAGTATTTT.

This clonotype showed up many times. The chain couples TRBV15 to TRBJ1-5, with no clear D. This CDR3 has 15 residues. CDR1 and CDR2 (germline): LNHNV, YYDKDF (reference sequence). The V end lost 0 bases, the J end lost 0 bases, and 6 bases lay between the germline ends. CDR3 nucleotide sequence: TGTGCCACCAGCAGAGATCGGGGTAGCAATCAGCCCCAGCATTTT. Amino acid sequence: CATSRDRGSNQPQHF.

The chain uses TRBV9 and TRBJ2-1; D gene unclear. The CDR3 is 14 amino acids. V gave up 4 bases and J gave up 8 bases, with 16 bases separating them. Per germline, CDR1 SGDLS and CDR2 YYNGEE. CDR3 nucleotides: TGTGCCAGCAGCCCCGTTGGTCCTTTTCATGAGCAGTTCTTC. Its protein is CASSPVGPFHEQFF. The whole variable domain, remainder taken from reference TRBV9 and TRBJ2-1, is DSGVTQTPKHLITATGQRVTLRCSPRSGDLSVYWYQQSLDQGLQFLIQYYNGEERAKGNILERFSAQQFPDLHSELNLSSLELGDSALYFCASSPVGPFHEQFFGPGTRLTVL.

The chain employs TRBV2 and TRBJ1-1; D may be TRBD1 (5 bases). The V and J ends lost 1 base and 6 bases respectively, with 15 bases between them. The CDR3 is 15 amino acids. Germline CDR1 reads SNHLY; CDR2 reads FYNNEI. CDR3 in DNA: TGTGCCAGCAGTGAAGAAGGGGAGAAAGGGTCTGAAGCTTTCTTT. Translating gives CASSEEGEKGSEAFF.

The chain recombines TRBV2 with TRBJ1-1, with TRBD1 identical over 9 bases. CDR1 and CDR2 from the germline V gene are SNHLY and FYNNEI. The CDR3 sequence is 15 residues long. The ends lost 7 bases at V and 6 bases at J; junction bases unmatched: 12. CDR3 DNA sequence: TGTGCCAGCATTTCTCCGGGACAGGGATCCTCTGAAGCTTTCTTT. Protein sequence: CASISPGQGSSEAFF.

The rearrangement joins TRBV4-3 to TRBJ1-4, with a possible D match to TRBD1 (5 bases). Germline CDR1 LGHNA, CDR2 YSLEER. V was pared by 3 bases and J by 0 bases, with 11 bases between. This CDR3 spans 16 amino acids. CDR3 protein: CASSQRTSSTNEKLFF. In DNA form, the CDR3 reads TGCGCCAGCAGCCAGAGGACATCTTCAACTAATGAAAAACTGTTTTTT.

The chain is built from TRBV9 and TRBJ1-4, with 7 bases identical to TRBD1. This CDR3 has 15 amino acids. With 3 bases clipped from V and 4 bases from J, the junction kept 6 bases outside the gene matches. Germline V lookup: CDR1 SGDLS, CDR2 YYNGEE. CDR3 nucleotides: TGTGCCAGCAGCGCCGGGGACAGCCTTAATGAAAAACTGTTTTTT. Its translation is CASSAGDSLNEKLFF.

This chain connects TRBV20-1 to TRBJ2-3; 7 nucleotides line up with TRBD2. There are 13 residues in the CDR3. Germline values: CDR1 DFQATT, CDR2 SNEGSKA (reference sequence). J was trimmed by 7 bases and V by 3 bases; bases with no gene match: 7. The chain's CDR3 is CSASSAGGNTQYF. The CDR3 region has the DNA TGCAGTGCTAGTTCGGCCGGGGGGAATACGCAGTATTTT.

CDR3 protein: CASSPSRDGDTQYF. The CDR3 DNA reads as TGCGCCAGCAGCCCGTCAAGGGATGGGGATACGCAGTATTTT. V usage is TRBV4-3 and J usage is TRBJ2-3; no clear D gene. Trimming took off 4 bases at V and 6 bases at J, with 14 bases between the two ends. The CDR3 contains 14 residues. Germline loops: CDR1 LGHNA, CDR2 YSLEER.

About this clonotype: Relative to the germline gene, one junction end is altered; a read error may explain this. The chain combines TRBV7-2 with TRBJ2-1; 7 bases map to TRBD1. The DNA end lines up better with TRBJ2-7; the J call may be wrong. The germline CDR1 and CDR2 sequences are SGHTA and FQGNSA. The CDR3 contains 16 residues. The CDR3 DNA follows: TGTGCCAGCAGCGCACAGACAGGGATTAAGGCCTACGGGCAGTACTTC. This translates into CASSAQTGIKAYGQYF.

The gene calls are TRBV10-3 and TRBJ2-3, with TRBD2 matching over 11 bases. V trimming: 10 bases; J trimming: 6 bases; junction bases outside the gene matches: 12. Germline lookup yields CDR1 ENHRY and CDR2 SYGVKD. The CDR3 consists of 15 residues. CDR3 region: CASERTSGGGDTQYF. DNA of the CDR3: TGTGCCAGCGAAAGAACTAGCGGGGGTGGTGATACGCAGTATTTT.

This clonotype has only a few counts. The chain combines TRBV20-1 with TRBJ2-1; the D gene is possibly TRBD2 (6 bases). This CDR3 comprises 15 residues. The germline V and J ends were trimmed by 4 bases and 3 bases, with 16 bases remaining between them. Looked up from germline, CDR1 is DFQATT and CDR2 is SNEGSKA (reference sequence). The CDR3 loop is CSAKTLRGRYNEQFF. The CDR3 DNA sequence: TGCAGTGCTAAGACTTTGCGGGGCCGCTACAATGAGCAGTTCTTC.

The chain recombines TRBV6-2 or TRBV6-3 with TRBJ1-2; 8 bases fit TRBD1. CDR3 length: 18 amino acids. V shed 5 bases and J 0 bases; nucleotides not matched to a gene: 14. From germline, CDR1 is MNHEY and CDR2 SVGEGT. This CDR3 is CASSPTAIGQGANYGYTF. The CDR3 DNA is TGTGCCAGCAGTCCGACCGCCATTGGACAGGGAGCTAACTATGGCTACACCTTC.

This sequence joins TRBV20-1 and TRBJ2-3; the D gene is possibly TRBD1 (6 bases). The CDR3 consists of 16 residues. Between the trimmed V and J ends, which lost 0 bases and 0 bases, there was a span of 13 bases. Germline CDR1 and CDR2: DFQATT and SNEGSKA (reference sequence). This CDR3 reads CSARDRAGASTDTQYF. Written as DNA, the CDR3 is TGCAGTGCTAGAGATCGGGCAGGGGCTAGCACAGATACGCAGTATTTT.

This clonotype has just a few counts. The rearrangement uses TRBV29-1 and TRBJ1-2; D unresolved. Trimming took off 3 bases at V and 0 bases at J, with 5 bases between the two ends. Germline CDR1 SQVTM, CDR2 ANQGSEA. This CDR3 is 12 amino acids long. Here the CDR3 DNA reads TGCAGCGTTGACAGTTCTAACTATGGCTACACCTTC. Translating gives CSVDSSNYGYTF.

The rearrangement joins TRBV6-6 to TRBJ2-5; D may be TRBD1 or TRBD2 (6 bases each). The V end lost 0 bases, the J end lost 11 bases, and 16 bases lay between the germline ends. This CDR3 is built from 14 residues. Germline CDR1 MNHNY, CDR2 SVGAGI (reference sequence). CDR3 sequence: CASSYSKGGNEQYF. CDR3 nucleotides: TGTGCCAGCAGTTACTCGAAGGGGGGCAATGAGCAGTACTTC.

V and J are TRBV4-1 and TRBJ2-3, with D perhaps TRBD2 (5 bases). V lost 2 bases and J lost 1, with 16 bases in between. The CDR3 is made up of 17 amino acids. Germline-derived CDR1 and CDR2 are MGHRA and YSYEKL. The DNA of the CDR3 is TGCGCCAGCAGCCAACCAACAAGGAGCGGCGGCACAGATACGCAGTATTTT. It encodes CASSQPTRSGGTDTQYF.

This clonotype was found many times. The chain couples TRBV5-6 to TRBJ1-2; 7 nucleotides agree with TRBD1. The V segment lost 3 bases and the J segment 3 bases; nucleotides outside the gene matches: 5. The CDR3 runs 14 residues. Germline CDR1 is SGHDT and CDR2 is YYEEEE. The CDR3: CASSSGGRDYGYTF. CDR3 nucleotide sequence: TGTGCCAGCAGCTCAGGGGGTCGGGACTATGGCTACACCTTC.

This clonotype was observed at least ten times. V is TRBV4-2 and J is TRBJ2-1, with 13 bases aligning to TRBD2. The germline gives CDR1 LGHNA, CDR2 YNFKEQ. The junction had 3 bases not matched to a gene; V was cut back by 2 bases and J by 5 bases. The CDR3 has 16 amino acids. This CDR3 is CASSQPTSGGDNEQFF. The CDR3 nucleotides are TGTGCCAGCAGCCAACCAACTAGCGGGGGGGACAATGAGCAGTTCTTC.

In the case of this clonotype: A much larger clone lies a single base off, so this may be a read error. The chain recombines TRBV6-2 or TRBV6-3 with TRBJ2-1, with D maybe TRBD2 (6 bases). From germline, CDR1 is MNHEY and CDR2 SVGEGT. The length of the CDR3 is 14 residues. Trimming shortened V by 2 bases and J by 13 bases, and 18 bases separated the two germline ends. The DNA of the CDR3 is TGTGCCAGCAGTTACGGGGCTAGCGTAAAGACCCAGTTCTTC. It encodes CASSYGASVKTQFF.

The chain couples TRBV12-3 or TRBV12-4 to TRBJ2-3; D remains ambiguous. The CDR3 covers 14 residues. Deletions cut 10 bases from V and 3 bases from J, with 17 bases between. The CDR3 nucleotides read TGTGCCACCCAAGGCGTGGATGGTACAGATACGCAGTATTTT. Encoded protein: CATQGVDGTDTQYF.

This clonotype came up many times. The chain recombines TRBV7-3 with TRBJ2-5, with 10 bases fitting TRBD2. V lost 1 base to trimming and J lost 3 bases; unmatched junction nucleotides: 2. Germline V gene sequence: CDR1 SGHTA, CDR2 FQGTGA. The CDR3 extends over 15 amino acids. Here the CDR3 reads CASSLSGLAEETQYF. Here the CDR3 DNA reads TGTGCCAGCAGCTTAAGCGGACTAGCGGAAGAGACCCAGTACTTC.

The CDR3 reads CASSSTPGDTQYF. The DNA for the CDR3 is TGTGCCAGCAGTTCCACCCCAGGGGATACGCAGTATTTT. V gene TRBV27 combines with J gene TRBJ2-3; perhaps TRBD1 as D (5 bases). Germline V gene sequence: CDR1 MNHEY, CDR2 SMNVEV (reference sequence). The CDR3 sequence is 13 residues long. Trimming removed 4 bases at V and 6 bases at J, with 11 bases between.